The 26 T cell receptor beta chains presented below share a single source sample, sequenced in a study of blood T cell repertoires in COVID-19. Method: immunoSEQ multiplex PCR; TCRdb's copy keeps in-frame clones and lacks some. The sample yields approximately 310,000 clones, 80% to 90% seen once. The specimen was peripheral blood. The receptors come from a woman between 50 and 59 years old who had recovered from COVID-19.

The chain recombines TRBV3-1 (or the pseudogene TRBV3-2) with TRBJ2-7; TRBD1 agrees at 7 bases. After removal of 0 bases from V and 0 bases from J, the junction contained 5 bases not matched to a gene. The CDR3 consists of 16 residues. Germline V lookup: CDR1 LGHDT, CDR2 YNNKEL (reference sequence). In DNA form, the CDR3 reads TGTGCCAGCAGCCAAGACAGCTCAGGGGGCTCCTACGAGCAGTACTTC. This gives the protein CASSQDSSGGSYEQYF.

CDR3 in DNA: TGTGCCAGCAGCTTAGATATAGGGGTCGAAAATGAGCAGTTCTTC. Its protein product is CASSLDIGVENEQFF. This chain links TRBV11-2 with TRBJ2-1, with D possibly matching TRBD1 (5 bases). The ends were cut back, 0 bases at V and 7 bases at J, with 13 bases in the middle. This CDR3 region has 15 residues. From germline, CDR1 is SGHAT and CDR2 FQNNGV.

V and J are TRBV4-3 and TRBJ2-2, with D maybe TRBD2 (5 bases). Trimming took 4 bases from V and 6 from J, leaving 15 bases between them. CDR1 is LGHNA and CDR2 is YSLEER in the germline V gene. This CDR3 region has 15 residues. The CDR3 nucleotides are TGCGCCAGCAGCCCTGACTGGGAGTCTTCCGGGGAGCTGTTTTTT. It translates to CASSPDWESSGELFF.

The CDR3: CASSAARAMNTGELFF. In DNA form, the CDR3 reads TGTGCCAGCAGTGCCGCGCGAGCGATGAACACCGGGGAGCTGTTTTTT. This chain uses TRBV6-1 with TRBJ2-2; D gene ambiguous. CDR3 length: 16 amino acids. The V gene lost 4 bases and the J gene lost 1 base, with 13 bases spanning the gap. Germline CDR1 reads MNHNS; CDR2 reads SASEGT.

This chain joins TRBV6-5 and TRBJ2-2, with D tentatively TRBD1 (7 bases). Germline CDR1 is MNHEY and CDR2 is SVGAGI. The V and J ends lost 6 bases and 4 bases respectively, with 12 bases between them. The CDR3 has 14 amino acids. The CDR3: CASSYRGLTGELFF. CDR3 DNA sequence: TGTGCCAGCAGCTACAGGGGACTCACCGGGGAGCTGTTTTTT.

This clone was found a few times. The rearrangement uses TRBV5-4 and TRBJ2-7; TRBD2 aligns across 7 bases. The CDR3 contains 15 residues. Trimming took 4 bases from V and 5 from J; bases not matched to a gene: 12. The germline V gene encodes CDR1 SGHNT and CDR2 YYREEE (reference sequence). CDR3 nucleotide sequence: TGTGCCAGCAGCCACCCGACTAGCAGGCTCCACGAGCAGTACTTC. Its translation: CASSHPTSRLHEQYF.

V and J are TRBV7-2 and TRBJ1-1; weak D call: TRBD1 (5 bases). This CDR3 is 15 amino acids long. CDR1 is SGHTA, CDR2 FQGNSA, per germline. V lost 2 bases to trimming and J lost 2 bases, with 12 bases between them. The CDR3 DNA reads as TGTGCCAGCAGCTTATTTGCAGGACAAAACACTGAAGCTTTCTTT. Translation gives CASSLFAGQNTEAFF.

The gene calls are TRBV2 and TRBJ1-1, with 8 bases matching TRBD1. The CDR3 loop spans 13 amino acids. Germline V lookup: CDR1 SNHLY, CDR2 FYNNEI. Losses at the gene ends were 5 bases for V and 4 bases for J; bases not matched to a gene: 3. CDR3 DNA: TGTGCCAGCAGTTTGGACAGGGCCACTGAAGCTTTCTTT. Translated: CASSLDRATEAFF.

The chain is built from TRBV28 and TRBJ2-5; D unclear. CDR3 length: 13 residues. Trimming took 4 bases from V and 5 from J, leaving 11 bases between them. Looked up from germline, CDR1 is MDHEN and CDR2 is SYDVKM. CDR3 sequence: CASSYPSTETQYF. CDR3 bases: TGTGCCAGCAGTTACCCTAGTACGGAGACCCAGTACTTC. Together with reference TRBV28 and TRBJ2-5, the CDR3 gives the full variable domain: DVKVTQSSRYLVKRTGEKVFLECVQDMDHENMFWYRQDPGLGLRLIYFSYDVKMKEKGDIPEGYSVSREKKERFSLILESASTNQTSMYLCASSYPSTETQYFGPGTRLLVL.

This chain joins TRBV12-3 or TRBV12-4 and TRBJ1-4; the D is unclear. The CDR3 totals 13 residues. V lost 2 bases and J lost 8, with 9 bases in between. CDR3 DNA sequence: TGTGCCAGCAGTTTATCAGGTTTCGAAAAACTGTTTTTT. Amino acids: CASSLSGFEKLFF.

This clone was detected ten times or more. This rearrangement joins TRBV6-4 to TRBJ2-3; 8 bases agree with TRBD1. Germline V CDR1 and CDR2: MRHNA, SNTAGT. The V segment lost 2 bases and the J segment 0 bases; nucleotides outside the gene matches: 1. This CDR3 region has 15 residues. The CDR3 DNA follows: TGTGCCAGCAGTGACGGGACAGGCAGCACAGATACGCAGTATTTT. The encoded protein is CASSDGTGSTDTQYF.

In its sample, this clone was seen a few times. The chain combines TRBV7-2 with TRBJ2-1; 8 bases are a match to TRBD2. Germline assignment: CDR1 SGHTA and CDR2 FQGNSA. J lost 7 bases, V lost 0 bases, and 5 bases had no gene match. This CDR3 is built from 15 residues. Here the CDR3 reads CASSLAGLVGNEQFF. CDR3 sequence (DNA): TGTGCCAGCAGCTTAGCGGGACTAGTCGGGAATGAGCAGTTCTTC. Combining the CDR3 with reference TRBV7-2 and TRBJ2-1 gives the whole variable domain GAGVSQSPSNKVTEKGKDVELRCDPISGHTALYWYRQSLGQGLEFLIYFQGNSAPDKSGLPSDRFSAERTGGSVSTLTIQRTQQEDSAVYLCASSLAGLVGNEQFFGPGTRLTVL.

The CDR3 protein is CASSRGLAGARGTGELFF. The CDR3 coding sequence is TGTGCCAGCAGCAGGGGACTAGCGGGGGCACGAGGGACCGGGGAGCTGTTTTTT. The rearrangement joins TRBV7-2 to TRBJ2-2; 14 bases line up with TRBD2. This CDR3 has 18 amino acids. Germline CDR1 reads SGHTA; CDR2 reads FQGNSA. V lost 5 bases, J lost 5 bases, and 10 bases stayed unmatched.

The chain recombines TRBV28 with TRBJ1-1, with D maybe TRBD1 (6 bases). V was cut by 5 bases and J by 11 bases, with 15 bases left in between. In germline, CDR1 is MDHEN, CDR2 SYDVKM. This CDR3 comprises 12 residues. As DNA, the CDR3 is TGTGCCAGCAGTCTCGGGCGGGGGCGTGCTTTCTTT. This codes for CASSLGRGRAFF.

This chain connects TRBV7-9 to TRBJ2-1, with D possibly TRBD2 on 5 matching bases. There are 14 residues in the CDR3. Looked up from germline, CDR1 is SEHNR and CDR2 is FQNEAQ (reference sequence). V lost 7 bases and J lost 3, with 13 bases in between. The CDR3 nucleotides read TGTGCCAGCACCGACCGAGGACTCTACAATGAGCAGTTCTTC. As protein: CASTDRGLYNEQFF.

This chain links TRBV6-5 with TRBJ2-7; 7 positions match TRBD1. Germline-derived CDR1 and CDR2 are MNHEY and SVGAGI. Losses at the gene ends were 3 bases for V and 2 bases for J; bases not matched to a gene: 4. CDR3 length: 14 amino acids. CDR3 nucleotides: TGTGCCAGCAGTTATGACAGGGTCCCCTACGAGCAGTACTTC. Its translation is CASSYDRVPYEQYF.

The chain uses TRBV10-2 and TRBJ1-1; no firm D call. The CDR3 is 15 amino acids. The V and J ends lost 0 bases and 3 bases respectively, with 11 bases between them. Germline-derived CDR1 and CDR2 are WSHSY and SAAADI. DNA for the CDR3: TGCGCCAGCAGTGAGTCGACTCGATGGGACACTGAAGCTTTCTTT. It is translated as CASSESTRWDTEAFF.

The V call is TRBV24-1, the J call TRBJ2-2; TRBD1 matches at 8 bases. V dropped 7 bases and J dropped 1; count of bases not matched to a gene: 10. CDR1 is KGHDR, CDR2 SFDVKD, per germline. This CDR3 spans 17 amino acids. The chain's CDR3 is CATRGGQGGGNTGELFF. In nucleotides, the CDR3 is TGTGCCACCAGGGGAGGACAGGGAGGAGGGAACACCGGGGAGCTGTTTTTT.

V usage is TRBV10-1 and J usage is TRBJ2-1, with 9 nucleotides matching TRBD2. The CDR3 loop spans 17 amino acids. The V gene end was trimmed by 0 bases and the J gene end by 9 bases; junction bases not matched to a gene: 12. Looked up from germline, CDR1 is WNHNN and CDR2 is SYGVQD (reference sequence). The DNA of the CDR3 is TGCGCCAGCAGTGAGTCTCATCCTCGCGGGAGGGCCAGTGAGCAGTTCTTC. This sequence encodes CASSESHPRGRASEQFF.

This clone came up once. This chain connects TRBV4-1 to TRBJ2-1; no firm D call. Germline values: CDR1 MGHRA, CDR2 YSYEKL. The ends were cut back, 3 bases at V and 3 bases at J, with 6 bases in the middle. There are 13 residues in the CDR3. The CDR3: CASSHRVYNEQFF. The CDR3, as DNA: TGCGCCAGCAGCCACCGGGTCTACAATGAGCAGTTCTTC.

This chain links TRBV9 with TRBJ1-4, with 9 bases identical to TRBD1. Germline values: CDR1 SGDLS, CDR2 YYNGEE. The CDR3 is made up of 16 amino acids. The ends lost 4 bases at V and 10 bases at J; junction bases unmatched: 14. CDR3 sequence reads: CASSPAPGTGLGKLFF. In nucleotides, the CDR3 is TGTGCCAGCAGCCCCGCACCCGGGACAGGGTTGGGAAAACTGTTTTTT.

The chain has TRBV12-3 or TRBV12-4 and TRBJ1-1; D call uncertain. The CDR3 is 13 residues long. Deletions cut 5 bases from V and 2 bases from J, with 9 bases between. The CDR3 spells CASSSRQNTEAFF. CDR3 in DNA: TGTGCCAGCAGTAGCAGACAAAACACTGAAGCTTTCTTT.

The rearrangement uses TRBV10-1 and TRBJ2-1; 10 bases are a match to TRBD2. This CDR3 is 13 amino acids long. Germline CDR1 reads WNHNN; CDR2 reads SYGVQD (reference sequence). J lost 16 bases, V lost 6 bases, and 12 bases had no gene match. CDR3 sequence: CASRATLSGGSFF. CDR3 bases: TGCGCCAGCAGAGCCACACTTAGCGGGGGGAGCTTCTTC.

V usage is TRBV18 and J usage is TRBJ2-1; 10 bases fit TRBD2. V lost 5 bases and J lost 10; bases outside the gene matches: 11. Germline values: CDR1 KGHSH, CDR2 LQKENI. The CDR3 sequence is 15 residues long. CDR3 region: CASSSGAGGPREQFF. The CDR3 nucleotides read TGTGCCAGCTCATCTGGAGCGGGAGGGCCCCGAGAGCAGTTCTTC.

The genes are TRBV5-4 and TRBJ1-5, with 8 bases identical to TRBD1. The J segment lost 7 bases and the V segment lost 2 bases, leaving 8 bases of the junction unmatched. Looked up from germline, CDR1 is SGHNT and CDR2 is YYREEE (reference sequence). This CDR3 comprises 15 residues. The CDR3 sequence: CASSLVGDRWQPQHF. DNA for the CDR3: TGTGCCAGCAGCTTAGTCGGGGACAGGTGGCAGCCCCAGCATTTT.

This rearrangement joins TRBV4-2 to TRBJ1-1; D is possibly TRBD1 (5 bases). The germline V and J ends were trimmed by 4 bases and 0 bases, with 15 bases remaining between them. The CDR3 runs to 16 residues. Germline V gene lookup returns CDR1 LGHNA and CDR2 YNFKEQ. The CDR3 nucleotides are TGTGCCAGCAGCCTTGCAACAGGCAACTTGAACACTGAAGCTTTCTTT. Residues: CASSLATGNLNTEAFF.